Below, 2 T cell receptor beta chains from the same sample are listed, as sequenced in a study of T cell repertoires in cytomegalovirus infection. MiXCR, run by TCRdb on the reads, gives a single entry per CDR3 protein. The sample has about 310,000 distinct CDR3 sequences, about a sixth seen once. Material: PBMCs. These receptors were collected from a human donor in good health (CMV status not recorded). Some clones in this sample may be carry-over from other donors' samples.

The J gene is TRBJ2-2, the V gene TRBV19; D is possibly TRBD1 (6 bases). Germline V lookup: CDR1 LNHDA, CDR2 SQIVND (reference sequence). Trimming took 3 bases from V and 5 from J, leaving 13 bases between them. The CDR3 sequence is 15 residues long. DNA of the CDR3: TGTGCCAGTAGTATTCAGGGGCTGAGGACCGGGGAGCTGTTTTTT. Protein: CASSIQGLRTGELFF.

The CDR3 region has the DNA TGCGCCAGCAGCTTGGGCGGGGGGTTGGCTGAAGCTTTCTTT. Protein product: CASSLGGGLAEAFF. The genes are TRBV5-1 and TRBJ1-1; tentatively, D is TRBD1 (5 bases). The germline V gene encodes CDR1 SGHRS and CDR2 YFSETQ. Trimming removed 0 bases at V and 6 bases at J, with 12 bases between. The CDR3 covers 14 residues.